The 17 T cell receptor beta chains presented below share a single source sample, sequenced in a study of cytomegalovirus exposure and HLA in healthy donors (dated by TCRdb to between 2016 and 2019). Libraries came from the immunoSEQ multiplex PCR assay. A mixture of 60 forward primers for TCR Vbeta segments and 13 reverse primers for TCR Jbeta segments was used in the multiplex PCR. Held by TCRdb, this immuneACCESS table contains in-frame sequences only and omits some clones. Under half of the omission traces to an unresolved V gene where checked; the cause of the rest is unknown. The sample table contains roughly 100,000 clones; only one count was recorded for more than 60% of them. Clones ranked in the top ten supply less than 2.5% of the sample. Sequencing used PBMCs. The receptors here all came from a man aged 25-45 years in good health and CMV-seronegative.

CDR3 in amino acids: CASSLAVGQGLIGYTF. The CDR3 DNA follows: TGTGCCAGCAGCTTAGCTGTAGGACAGGGACTTATCGGCTACACCTTC. V gene TRBV7-2 combines with J gene TRBJ1-2; TRBD1 matches 8 bases. Germline CDR1 and CDR2: SGHTA and FQGNSA. The CDR3 totals 16 residues. V shed 0 bases, J shed 8 bases, and the junction held 11 bases outside the gene matches.

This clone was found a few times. CDR3 sequence reads: CASSLMAGLSTDTQYF. DNA of the CDR3: TGTGCCAGCAGCTTAATGGCGGGGCTAAGCACAGATACGCAGTATTTT. V and J are TRBV7-2 and TRBJ2-3; TRBD2 might be the D (6 bases). V lost 2 bases, J lost 0 bases, and 12 bases lay in between. Looked up from germline, CDR1 is SGHTA and CDR2 is FQGNSA. The length of the CDR3 is 16 residues.

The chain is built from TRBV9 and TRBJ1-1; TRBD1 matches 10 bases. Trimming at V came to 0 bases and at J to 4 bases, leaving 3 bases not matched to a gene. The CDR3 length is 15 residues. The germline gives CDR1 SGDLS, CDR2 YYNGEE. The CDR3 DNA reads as TGTGCCAGCAGCGTAGCGGGACAGGGGACCACTGAAGCTTTCTTT. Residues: CASSVAGQGTTEAFF.

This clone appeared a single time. Here the CDR3 DNA reads TGTGCCAGCAGCTTAGGGGCGGGGGTAGCCAAAAACATTCAGTACTTC. Translated, it gives CASSLGAGVAKNIQYF. The chain joins TRBV7-8 to TRBJ2-4; TRBD2 matches 7 bases. The CDR3 runs 16 residues. Losses at the gene ends were 1 base for V and 0 bases for J; bases not matched to a gene: 3. The germline gives CDR1 SGHVS, CDR2 FQNEAQ.

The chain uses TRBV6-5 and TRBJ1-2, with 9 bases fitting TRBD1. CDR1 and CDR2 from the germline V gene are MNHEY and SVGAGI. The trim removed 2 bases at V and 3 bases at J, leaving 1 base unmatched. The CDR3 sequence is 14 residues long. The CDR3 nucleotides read TGTGCCAGCAGTTACGGGACAGGGTACTATGGCTACACCTTC. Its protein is CASSYGTGYYGYTF.

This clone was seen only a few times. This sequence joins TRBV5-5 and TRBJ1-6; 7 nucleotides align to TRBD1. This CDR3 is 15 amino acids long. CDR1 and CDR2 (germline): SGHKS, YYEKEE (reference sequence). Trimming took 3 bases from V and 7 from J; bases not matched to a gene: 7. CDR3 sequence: CASSSRTGENSPLHF. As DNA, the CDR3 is TGTGCCAGCAGCTCGCGAACAGGGGAGAATTCACCCCTCCACTTT.

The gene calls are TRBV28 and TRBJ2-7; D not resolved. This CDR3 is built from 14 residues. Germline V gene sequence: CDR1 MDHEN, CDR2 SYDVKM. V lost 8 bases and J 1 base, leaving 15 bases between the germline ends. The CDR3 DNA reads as TGTGCCAGCTTTCCCCATCCGGGTTCCTACGAGCAGTACTTC. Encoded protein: CASFPHPGSYEQYF.

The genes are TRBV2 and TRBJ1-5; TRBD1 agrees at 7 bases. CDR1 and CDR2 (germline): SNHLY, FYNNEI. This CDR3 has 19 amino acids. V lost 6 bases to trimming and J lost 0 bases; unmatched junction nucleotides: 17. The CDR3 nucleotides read TGTGCCAGCAGCGAACAGGGGTTCTCACGGACGTATAGCAATCAGCCCCAGCATTTT. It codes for CASSEQGFSRTYSNQPQHF.

The CDR3 DNA follows: TGTGCCAGCAGTGACTTGGACACTGGCTATGGCTACACCTTC. This translates into CASSDLDTGYGYTF. This chain connects TRBV25-1 to TRBJ1-2, with D tentatively TRBD1 (5 bases). Looked up from germline, CDR1 is MGHDK and CDR2 is SYGVNS. The germline V and J ends were trimmed by 3 bases and 4 bases, with 12 bases remaining between them. The CDR3 loop spans 14 amino acids.

The DNA of the CDR3 is TGCGCCAGCAGCCAAGGGGGCAGGTTATCAGGCGGCTACACCTTC. Its translation: CASSQGGRLSGGYTF. V is TRBV4-1 and J is TRBJ1-2; a possible D gene is TRBD1 (5 bases). In germline, CDR1 is MGHRA, CDR2 YSYEKL. V was cut by 1 base and J by 8 bases, with 17 bases left in between. The CDR3 runs to 15 residues.

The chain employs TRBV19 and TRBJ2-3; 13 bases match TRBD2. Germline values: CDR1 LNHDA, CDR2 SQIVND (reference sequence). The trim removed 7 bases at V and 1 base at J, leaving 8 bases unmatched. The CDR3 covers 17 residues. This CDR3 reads CASNPRGTSGGTDTQYF. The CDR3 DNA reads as TGTGCCAGTAATCCTCGCGGGACTAGCGGGGGCACAGATACGCAGTATTTT.

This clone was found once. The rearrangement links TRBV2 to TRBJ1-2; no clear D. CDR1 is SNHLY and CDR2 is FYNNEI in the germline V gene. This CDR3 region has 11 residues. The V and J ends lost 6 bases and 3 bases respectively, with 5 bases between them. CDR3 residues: CASSPDYGYTF. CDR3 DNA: TGTGCCAGCAGCCCAGACTATGGCTACACCTTC. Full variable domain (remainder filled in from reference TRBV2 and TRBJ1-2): EPEVTQTPSHQVTQMGQEVILRCVPISNHLYFYWYRQILGQKVEFLVSFYNNEISEKSEIFDDQFSVERPDGSNFTLKIRSTKLEDSAMYFCASSPDYGYTFGSGTRLTVV.

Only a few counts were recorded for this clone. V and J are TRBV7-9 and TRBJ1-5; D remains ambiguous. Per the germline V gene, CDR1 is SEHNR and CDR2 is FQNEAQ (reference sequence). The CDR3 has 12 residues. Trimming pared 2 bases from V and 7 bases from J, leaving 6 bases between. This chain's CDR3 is CASSLPEQPQHF. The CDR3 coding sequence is TGTGCCAGCAGCTTACCAGAACAGCCCCAGCATTTT.

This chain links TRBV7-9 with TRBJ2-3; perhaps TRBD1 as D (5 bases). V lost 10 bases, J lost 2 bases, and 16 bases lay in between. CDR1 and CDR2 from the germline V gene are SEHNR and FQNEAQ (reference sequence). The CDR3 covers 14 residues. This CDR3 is CATRRGGATDTQYF. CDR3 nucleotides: TGTGCCACCCGCCGTGGTGGGGCCACAGATACGCAGTATTTT.

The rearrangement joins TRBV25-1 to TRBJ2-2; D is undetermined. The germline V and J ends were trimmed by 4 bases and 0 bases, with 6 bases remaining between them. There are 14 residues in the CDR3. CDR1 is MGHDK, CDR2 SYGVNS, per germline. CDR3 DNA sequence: TGTGCCAGCAGTGTTCTGTCGAACACCGGGGAGCTGTTTTTT. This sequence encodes CASSVLSNTGELFF.

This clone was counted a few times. This CDR3 reads CASRPDRGYNQPQHF. In nucleotides, the CDR3 is TGTGCCAGCAGACCTGACAGGGGGTACAATCAGCCCCAGCATTTT. This sequence joins TRBV6-6 and TRBJ1-5; the match to TRBD1 covers 9 bases. Germline V gene sequence: CDR1 MNHNY, CDR2 SVGAGI (reference sequence). CDR3 length equals 15 residues. V was clipped by 6 bases and J by 3 bases; unmatched bases: 6.

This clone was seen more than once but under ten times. The CDR3 protein is CASSSALANTGELFF. The CDR3 DNA follows: TGTGCCAGCAGCTCAGCGCTAGCGAACACCGGGGAGCTGTTTTTT. The J gene is TRBJ2-2, the V gene TRBV5-5; D not certain. V gave up 3 bases and J gave up 0 bases, with 9 bases separating them. The CDR3 spans 15 residues. Germline CDR1 reads SGHKS; CDR2 reads YYEKEE (reference sequence). Based on the CDR3 plus reference TRBV5-5 and TRBJ2-2, the full variable domain is DAGVTQSPTHLIKTRGQQVTLRCSPISGHKSVSWYQQVLGQGPQFIFQYYEKEERGRGNFPDRFSARQFPNYSSELNVNALLLGDSALYLCASSSALANTGELFFGEGSRLTVL.